This TCR beta chain was sequenced during a study of blood T cells in healthy people across ages. The study's findings and limits: Changes seen in expanded clonotypes were possibly confounded by donor CMV status left unknown. There were more naive CD4+ cells and higher diversity in long-lived donors than in aged donors.

As regards this clonotype: Its target is not known.

Healthy Caucasian individuals from Russia aged about 6 to 95 served as donors. Germline V gene lookup returns CDR1 MDHEN and CDR2 SYDVKM. CDR3 length: 18 amino acids. The V end lost 1 base, the J end lost 0 bases, and 13 bases lay between the germline ends. The use of a sample-barcoded 5' primer and a J-beta primer mix characterized a second PCR of roughly 6 to 12 cycles. TCRdb independently ran MiXCR on the 5' RACE reads; one entry per CDR3 protein. This table holds around 800,000 distinct CDR3 sequences, roughly 44% found once. Sequenced input: blood. The sequence derives from a man aged 60 to 69 in good health. The J gene is TRBJ1-6, the V gene TRBV28; unclear D gene. CDR3 in amino acids: CASSLSSGLGSYNSPLHF. CDR3 bases: TGTGCCAGCAGTTTATCGAGCGGGTTGGGCTCCTATAATTCACCCCTCCACTTT.